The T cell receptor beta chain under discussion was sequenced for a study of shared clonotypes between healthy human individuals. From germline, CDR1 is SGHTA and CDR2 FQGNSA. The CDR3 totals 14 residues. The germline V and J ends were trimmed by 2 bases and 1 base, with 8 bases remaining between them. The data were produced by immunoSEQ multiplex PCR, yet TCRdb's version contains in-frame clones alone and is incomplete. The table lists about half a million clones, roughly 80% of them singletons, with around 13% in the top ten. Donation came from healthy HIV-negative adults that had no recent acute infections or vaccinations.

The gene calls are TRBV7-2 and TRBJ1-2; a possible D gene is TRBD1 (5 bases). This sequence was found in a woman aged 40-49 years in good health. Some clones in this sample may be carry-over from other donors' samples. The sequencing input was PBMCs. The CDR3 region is CASSLYGGNYGYTF. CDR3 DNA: TGTGCCAGCAGCTTATATGGGGGTAACTATGGCTACACCTTC.